These 21 T cell receptor beta chains share one sample of origin, sequenced in a study of blood T cell repertoires in COVID-19. TCRdb's table, derived via immunoSEQ multiplex PCR, lists solely in-frame clones and lacks some. This table has about 200,000 clones, 86% appearing once. The sequenced sample was peripheral blood. These receptors were collected from a man aged 80 or over with acute or convalescent COVID-19.

The rearrangement uses TRBV27 and TRBJ2-6; possible D gene TRBD1, 6 bases. CDR3 length: 16 residues. Germline CDR1 and CDR2: MNHEY and SMNVEV (reference sequence). Trimming stripped 3 bases from V and 4 bases from J, with 13 bases between. CDR3 residues: CASSFLQGTGANVLTF. The CDR3, as DNA: TGTGCCAGCAGTTTCCTACAGGGAACCGGGGCCAACGTCCTGACTTTC.

The gene calls are TRBV7-9 and TRBJ2-2; D unclear. CDR1 and CDR2 from the germline V gene are SEHNR and FQNEAQ (reference sequence). The CDR3 contains 13 residues. The V end was cut by 2 bases, the J end by 2 bases, with 3 bases between. CDR3 DNA: TGTGCCAGCAGCTTATTAAACACCGGGGAGCTGTTTTTT. It is translated as CASSLLNTGELFF. The full variable domain, in which reference TRBV7-9 and TRBJ2-2 provide the parts outside the CDR3, is DTGVSQNPRHKITKRGQNVTFRCDPISEHNRLYWYRQTLGQGPEFLTYFQNEAQLEKSRLLSDRFSAERPKGSFSTLEIQRTEQGDSAMYLCASSLLNTGELFFGEGSRLTVL.

V usage is TRBV10-3 and J usage is TRBJ2-7, with D unclear. Germline CDR1 reads ENHRY; CDR2 reads SYGVKD. V was pared by 3 bases and J by 3 bases, with 3 bases between. The CDR3 has 11 residues. The CDR3 reads CAISDIYEQYF. For the CDR3, the DNA is TGTGCCATCAGTGACATCTACGAGCAGTACTTC.

CDR3 sequence reads: CASSTGTAPTGELFF. For the CDR3, the DNA is TGTGCCAGCAGCACCGGGACAGCGCCTACCGGGGAGCTGTTTTTT. This chain links TRBV7-9 with TRBJ2-2; 7 nucleotides line up with TRBD1. V lost 5 bases to trimming and J lost 5 bases; unmatched junction nucleotides: 8. Germline V gene lookup returns CDR1 SEHNR and CDR2 FQNEAQ (reference sequence). The CDR3 is 15 amino acids.

The V gene is TRBV24-1, the J gene TRBJ2-2; 9 bases match TRBD1. CDR3 size: 16 residues. Trimming at V came to 3 bases and at J to 6 bases, leaving 7 bases not matched to a gene. Germline loops: CDR1 KGHDR, CDR2 SFDVKD. The CDR3 DNA reads TGTGCCACCAGTGATCTAGGGACAGGGAGGTCCGGGGAGCTGTTTTTT. Amino acids: CATSDLGTGRSGELFF.

This chain connects TRBV5-1 to TRBJ2-1; 7 positions agree with TRBD2. CDR1 is SGHRS, CDR2 YFSETQ, per germline. V shed 2 bases, J shed 7 bases, and the junction held 12 bases outside the gene matches. The CDR3 consists of 16 residues. In DNA form, the CDR3 reads TGCGCCAGCAGCTTAACGCGGGAGCTTGGATCGAATGAGCAGTTCTTC. Its protein is CASSLTRELGSNEQFF.

This clone occurred once. This chain connects TRBV24-1 to TRBJ2-3, with 9 nucleotides matching TRBD1. Germline lookup yields CDR1 KGHDR and CDR2 SFDVKD. This CDR3 contains 16 residues. The V segment lost 9 bases and the J segment 0 bases; nucleotides outside the gene matches: 9. The CDR3 protein is CATALTGGPSTDTQYF. The CDR3 nucleotides are TGTGCCACCGCGTTGACAGGGGGTCCTAGCACAGATACGCAGTATTTT.

The CDR3 bases are TGTGCCAGCAGCCCACTGACAGGGAGGCACGAGCAGTACTTC. Amino acids: CASSPLTGRHEQYF. The chain has TRBV14 and TRBJ2-7, with D maybe TRBD1 (7 bases). The CDR3 spans 14 residues. V was pared by 4 bases and J by 5 bases, with 15 bases between. CDR1 is SGHDN, CDR2 FVKESK, per germline.

A remark on this clone: Other DNA sequences from this sample encode an identical CDR3 as well. V gene TRBV28 combines with J gene TRBJ1-3; D uncertain. CDR3 size: 12 residues. The germline V gene encodes CDR1 MDHEN and CDR2 SYDVKM. The germline V and J ends were trimmed by 1 base and 4 bases, with 2 bases remaining between them. The CDR3 here is CASSLSGNTIYF. The DNA for the CDR3 is TGTGCCAGCAGTTTATCGGGAAACACCATATATTTT.

This rearrangement joins TRBV9 to TRBJ2-2; D is unclear. The length of the CDR3 is 14 residues. Germline V gives CDR1 SGDLS, CDR2 YYNGEE. Trimming left V 0 bases short and J 6 bases short, with 9 bases between. CDR3: CASSVGLPSGELFF. As DNA, the CDR3 is TGTGCCAGCAGCGTAGGGCTCCCGTCCGGGGAGCTGTTTTTT.

In its sample, this clone was seen once. The gene calls are TRBV19 and TRBJ1-1; TRBD1 aligns across 8 bases. Per the germline V gene, CDR1 is LNHDA and CDR2 is SQIVND (reference sequence). Trimming took 4 bases from V and 1 from J; bases not matched to a gene: 2. The CDR3 length is 14 residues. The CDR3 loop reads CASSTDRANTEAFF. In DNA form, the CDR3 reads TGTGCCAGTAGTACGGACAGGGCGAACACTGAAGCTTTCTTT.

For this clone: Other DNA sequences in the same sample also yield this CDR3. The rearrangement uses TRBV2 and TRBJ2-1; no firm D call. The V gene's germline CDR1 is SNHLY and CDR2 FYNNEI. This CDR3 has 11 amino acids. Trimming stripped 4 bases from V and 4 bases from J, with 2 bases between. The CDR3 reads CASSAYNEQFF. CDR3 coding DNA: TGTGCCAGCAGTGCGTACAATGAGCAGTTCTTC.

The V and J genes are TRBV11-3 and TRBJ2-3, with 8 bases fitting TRBD2. In germline, CDR1 is SGHNT, CDR2 YENEEA. Trimming cost V 4 bases and J 7 bases; bases outside gene matches: 7. The CDR3 has 14 residues. The CDR3 loop reads CASSSGSGGNTQYF. CDR3 nucleotides: TGTGCCAGCAGCTCGGGGTCGGGAGGGAATACGCAGTATTTT.

The genes are TRBV18 and TRBJ2-7, with TRBD1 identical over 9 bases. CDR3 length equals 15 residues. V gave up 5 bases and J gave up 1 base; unmatched junction bases: 6. Per the germline V gene, CDR1 is KGHSH and CDR2 is LQKENI. CDR3 sequence: CASSSGQGMSYEQYF. In DNA form, the CDR3 reads TGTGCCAGCTCATCAGGACAGGGGATGTCCTACGAGCAGTACTTC.

The rearrangement joins TRBV6-2 or TRBV6-3 to TRBJ2-1; 8 nucleotides agree with TRBD2. Per the germline V gene, CDR1 is MNHEY and CDR2 is SVGEGT. The CDR3 sequence is 14 residues long. V lost 5 bases to trimming and J lost 7 bases; unmatched junction nucleotides: 7. CDR3 coding DNA: TGTGCCAGCAGTAGGTTTAGCGGGAAAAATGAGCAGTTCTTC. Its translation is CASSRFSGKNEQFF.

J is TRBJ2-7 and V is TRBV27, with TRBD2 matching over 10 bases. J gave up 8 bases and V 5 bases, and 12 bases lay outside the gene matches. Per the germline V gene, CDR1 is MNHEY and CDR2 is SMNVEV (reference sequence). This CDR3 contains 15 residues. CDR3 residues: CASSPLAGGLNKQYF. Here the CDR3 DNA reads TGTGCCAGCAGTCCCTTAGCGGGAGGTTTAAACAAGCAGTACTTC.

V usage is TRBV24-1 and J usage is TRBJ2-3; TRBD2 might be the D (5 bases). Germline V lookup: CDR1 KGHDR, CDR2 SFDVKD. Trimming took off 0 bases at V and 5 bases at J, with 14 bases between the two ends. This CDR3 spans 16 amino acids. CDR3 nucleotides: TGTGCCACCAGTGATTTGCACGGGGTTGGGGTAGATACGCAGTATTTT. Its protein product is CATSDLHGVGVDTQYF.

The chain is built from TRBV9 and TRBJ1-6; maybe TRBD1 (5 bases). The CDR3 is 16 amino acids. The V end lost 3 bases, the J end lost 5 bases, and 15 bases lay between the germline ends. Germline V gene sequence: CDR1 SGDLS, CDR2 YYNGEE. In nucleotides, the CDR3 is TGTGCCAGCAGCGGGGATAGACAGAAAAATAATTCACCCCTCCACTTT. As protein: CASSGDRQKNNSPLHF. Full variable domain (outside the CDR3, taken from reference TRBV9 and TRBJ1-6): DSGVTQTPKHLITATGQRVTLRCSPRSGDLSVYWYQQSLDQGLQFLIQYYNGEERAKGNILERFSAQQFPDLHSELNLSSLELGDSALYFCASSGDRQKNNSPLHFGNGTRLTVT.

The gene calls are TRBV21-1 and TRBJ2-2; the table's TRBD1 call for D was not verified on the DNA. TRBV21-1 is tagged as a pseudogene. The CDR3 contains 16 residues. CDR3 DNA sequence: TGTGCCAGCAGCTTACAGGGTCCGTACGACACCGGGGAGCTGTTTTTT. Translated, it gives CASSLQGPYDTGELFF.

The chain uses TRBV6-5 and TRBJ1-2, with 7 bases matching TRBD1. Germline V gene data show CDR1 as MNHEY and CDR2 as SVGAGI. The CDR3 extends over 16 amino acids. With 4 bases clipped from V and 1 base from J, the junction kept 9 bases outside the gene matches. CDR3: CASSSRTGPLNYGYTF. Here the CDR3 DNA reads TGTGCCAGCAGTTCTCGGACAGGCCCACTTAACTATGGCTACACCTTC.

A note on this clone: This sample includes further DNA sequences coding for the same CDR3. The chain joins TRBV27 to TRBJ1-2, with 8 bases fitting TRBD1. The CDR3 extends over 14 amino acids. Germline CDR1 and CDR2: MNHEY and SMNVEV (reference sequence). Trimming took 2 bases from V and 6 from J; bases not matched to a gene: 5. The CDR3 sequence is CASSLRDRSHGYTF. CDR3 nucleotides: TGTGCCAGCAGTTTACGGGACAGGTCCCATGGCTACACCTTC.